The T cell receptor (beta chain) under discussion was sequenced for a study of shared clonotypes between healthy human individuals. Study details: Every donor yielded three CD4 naive, three CD4 memory, two CD8 naive and one CD8 memory plate.

Regarding the study as a whole: Non-shared clonotypes displayed generation probabilities falling below those of clonotypes present in all four donors.

The table came from immunoSEQ multiplex PCR; TCRdb's copy has only in-frame clones and leaves some out. In the table there are approximately 740,000 clones, over 90% of which are singletons. Note on this clone: Its antigen is not known.

CD45RO-negative CD8 cells positively selected for CCR7 made up the naive population, which excluded terminally differentiated effector memory CD45RA+ cells. This sequence originates from a man under 40 in good health. Sequencing was carried out using naive CD8+ T cells sorted from blood.

CDR3 protein: CATSQGHMLNTEAFF. The CDR3 bases are TGTGCCACCTCCCAGGGGCATATGTTGAACACTGAAGCTTTCTTT. The chain has TRBV15 and TRBJ1-1; TRBD1 might be the D (6 bases). Germline lookup yields CDR1 LNHNV and CDR2 YYDKDF (reference sequence). The ends were cut back, 8 bases at V and 0 bases at J, with 16 bases in the middle. The CDR3 sequence is 15 residues long.